A selection of T cell receptor beta chains follows, all from one sample in a study of cytomegalovirus exposure and HLA in healthy donors. Using immunoSEQ multiplex PCR, the repertoire was profiled, and TCRdb retains in-frame clones only, with some absent. The sample has about 98,000 clones; around 72% are singletons. Sequenced material: PBMCs. All receptors derive from a man aged 18 to 30 in good health and CMV-seropositive. Both conserved end residues are part of each CDR3. A D gene is named only where the DNA matches it firmly. Size tells how often a clone was seen (once, few, many) or the class of an expanded clone, and some rows leave it out.

>TRBJ2-3|TRBD2|TRBV5-1|.
TGCGCCAGCAGCTTCCTAGCGGGGATCCGCACAGATACGCAGTATTTT
CASSFLAGIRTDTQYF
>TRBJ1-1|.|TRBV18|.
TGTGCCAGCTCACCACACCTAAACACTGAAGCTTTCTTT
CASSPHLNTEAFF
>TRBJ1-5|.|TRBV7-6|.
TGTGCCAGCAGCTTAGAGGCGGGAGGGGGCAATCAGCCCCAGCATTTT
CASSLEAGGGNQPQHF
>TRBJ2-7|TRBD1|TRBV18|few
TGTGCCAGCTCGCGTTACGGACAGGGCCTAACCTACGAGCAGTACTTC
CASSRYGQGLTYEQYF
>TRBJ1-2|TRBD1|TRBV7-9|once
TGTGCCAGCAGCTTGGAGACTCCGGGACAGGGCTTTGGCTACACCTTC
CASSLETPGQGFGYTF
>TRBJ1-6|TRBD1|TRBV30|.
TGTGCCTGGAGTGTCCGAGGGGGCAATTCACCCCTCCACTTT
CAWSVRGGNSPLHF
>TRBJ1-6|TRBD1|TRBV29-1|.
TGCAGCGTCCGGACAGGGAGCTCCTATAATTCACCCCTCCACTTT
CSVRTGSSYNSPLHF
>TRBJ1-6|.|TRBV6-6|.
TGTGCCAGCGCCGGGGAGGGAGGTCGGAATAATTCACCCCTCCACTTT
CASAGEGGRNNSPLHF
>TRBJ2-5|TRBD2|TRBV2|.
TGTGCCAGCAGGACCGGGACTAGCGTGGCAGAGACCCAGTACTTC
CASRTGTSVAETQYF
>TRBJ1-2|.|TRBV6-1|.
TGTGCCAACCGGGGGGGGGCGCCTTCTAACTATGGCTACACCTTC
CANRGGAPSNYGYTF
>TRBJ2-7|.|TRBV5-4|.
TGTGCCAGCAGCCGGGGACATTACGAGCAGTACTTC
CASSRGHYEQYF
>TRBJ2-5|.|TRBV7-6|.
TGTGCCAGCAGCTTAACGGGTTCTAAACAAGAGACCCAGTACTTC
CASSLTGSKQETQYF
>TRBJ1-1|TRBD1|TRBV7-6|once
TGTGCCAGCAGCCCGGGACAGGGGTTGACTGAAGCTTTCTTT
CASSPGQGLTEAFF
>TRBJ2-4|TRBD1|TRBV9|.
TGTGCCAGCAGCCCCTCTACAGGGGTGCAAAACATTCAGTACTTC
CASSPSTGVQNIQYF
>TRBJ2-7|.|TRBV4-1|few
TGCGCCAGCAGCCAAAAGCCCGGCGGATACTCCCACGAGCAGTACTTC
CASSQKPGGYSHEQYF
>TRBJ2-7|TRBD1|TRBV13|few
TGTGCCAGCAGCTTCGACAGGGGCTACGAGCAGTACTTC
CASSFDRGYEQYF
>TRBJ1-6|TRBD1|TRBV19|.
TGTGCCAGTAGTACTCGATCGACAGGGGCCCTTAATTCACCCCTCCACTTT
CASSTRSTGALNSPLHF
>TRBJ1-1|TRBD1|TRBV5-1|few
TGCGCCAGCAGCTTAGCGGGACAGGCGAACACTGAAGCTTTCTTT
CASSLAGQANTEAFF
>TRBJ2-1|TRBD2|TRBV2|few
TGTGCCAGCATTACAGCGGGGGGGCCTAATGAGCAGTTCTTC
CASITAGGPNEQFF
>TRBJ1-1|.|TRBV5-1|.
TGCGCCAGCAGCTTGGGGTCCGCCGGTGAAGCTTTCTTT
CASSLGSAGEAFF
>TRBJ1-4|TRBD1|TRBV4-2|.
TGTGCCAGCAGCCCAGGGGGGAGGACAGGGATTGATGAAAAACTGTTTTTT
CASSPGGRTGIDEKLFF
>TRBJ1-2|TRBD1|TRBV2|once
TGTGCCAGCAGTCCCACAGGGGTCGTATATGGCTACACCTTC
CASSPTGVVYGYTF
>TRBJ2-7|.|TRBV18|few
TGTGCCAGCTCACGAACAGACAGGTACTACGAGCAGTACTTC
CASSRTDRYYEQYF
>TRBJ1-6|.|TRBV19|.
TGTGCTACCCGGGACATTTATAATTCACCCCTCCACTTT
CATRDIYNSPLHF
>TRBJ1-2|TRBD1|TRBV5-1|few
TGCGCCAGCAGCTTGGCGACAGGGGATGGCTACACCTTC
CASSLATGDGYTF
>TRBJ1-4|.|TRBV27|.
TGTGCCAGCAGTCCCTACCCTGATCCAACTAATGAAAAACTGTTTTTT
CASSPYPDPTNEKLFF
>TRBJ2-7|.|TRBV6-1|.
TGTGCCAGCAGCCCCAGGCCCACCTACGAGCAGTACTTC
CASSPRPTYEQYF
>TRBJ2-3|TRBD2|TRBV5-6|.
TGTGCCAGCAACCCTGATCAGGGACCTGGGACTAGCGTCCCAGATACGCAGTATTTT
CASNPDQGPGTSVPDTQYF
>TRBJ2-3|TRBD2|TRBV2|once
TGTGCCAGCAGTAGGGACTATCCCTTCCTTGCGCAGTATTTT
CASSRDYPFLAQYF
>TRBJ2-2|TRBD1|TRBV5-1|.
TGCGCCAGCAGCAGGGACAGGAACACCGGGGAGCTGTTTTTT
CASSRDRNTGELFF
>TRBJ2-7|TRBD2|TRBV5-1|.
TGCGCCAGCAGCGCAGGACTAGCGGGGGGGCCAAGCGAGCAGTACTTC
CASSAGLAGGPSEQYF
>TRBJ1-6|.|TRBV27|.
TGTGCCAGCATCCCGATTGCGGGGTCGGCCTATAATTCACCCCTCCACTTT
CASIPIAGSAYNSPLHF
>TRBJ2-5|.|TRBV5-6|.
TGTGCCAGCAGCATGGCAGGACAAGAGACCCAGTACTTC
CASSMAGQETQYF
>TRBJ2-7|.|TRBV10-3|.
TGTGCCATCAGCGGGAGTTCCTACGAGCAGTACTTC
CAISGSSYEQYF
>TRBJ1-5|TRBD1|TRBV6-4|once
TGTGCCAGCAGCGACTCAGCTGACAGGGAGGTTTTGGAGCCCCAGCATTTT
CASSDSADREVLEPQHF
>TRBJ1-5|.|TRBV19|.
TGTGCCAGTAGTACGGCTGGGGGCGCCGGACAGCCCCAGCATTTT
CASSTAGGAGQPQHF
>TRBJ1-1|.|TRBV29-1|.
TGCAGCGTTGAGCGGGGGGGAGGTGAAGCTTTCTTT
CSVERGGGEAFF
>TRBJ2-1|.|TRBV4-1|few
TGCGCCAGCAGCCAAGTTGATCTCGGGTTTGGTTCCTACAATGAGCAGTTCTTC
CASSQVDLGFGSYNEQFF
>TRBJ1-6|.|TRBV29-1|.
TGCAGCGTTGTATCCGGCCGGGGGTCCTATAATTCACCCCTCCACTTT
CSVVSGRGSYNSPLHF